This is a list of T cell receptor beta chains from one sample in a study of cytomegalovirus exposure and HLA in healthy donors. Clones were read by immunoSEQ multiplex PCR, and TCRdb kept only the in-frame ones, dropping some. The sample holds fewer than 200,000 clones, roughly 91% seen once. The sequencing input was PBMCs. These receptors all stem from a man between 18 and 35 years old in good health and CMV-seropositive. Each CDR3 is given with its conserved first and last residue. A D gene is named only where the DNA matches it firmly. Size values are once, few and many counts, or a class for expanded clones, and some rows have none.

length	J	V	size	D	CDR3	DNA
15	TRBJ1-1	TRBV9	NA	NA	CASSVDGGAGTEAFF	TGTGCCAGCAGCGTAGATGGGGGCGCGGGCACTGAAGCTTTCTTT
13	TRBJ1-5	TRBV27	NA	NA	CASSLQVGQPQHF	TGTGCCAGCAGTTTGCAGGTTGGGCAGCCCCAGCATTTT
15	TRBJ2-1	TRBV9	NA	TRBD2	CASTISGNSYNEQFF	TGTGCCAGCACGATTAGCGGGAACTCCTACAATGAGCAGTTCTTC
14	TRBJ2-7	TRBV10-3	NA	TRBD2	CAIGVTSGTYEQYF	TGTGCCATCGGGGTTACTAGCGGGACCTACGAGCAGTACTTC
12	TRBJ2-7	TRBV28	NA	NA	CASGGNSYEQYF	TGTGCCAGCGGCGGGAACTCCTACGAGCAGTACTTC
15	TRBJ1-1	TRBV5-1	NA	NA	CASSLNLRGNTEAFF	TGCGCCAGCAGCTTGAATCTACGTGGGAACACTGAAGCTTTCTTT
16	TRBJ2-2	TRBV9	NA	TRBD1	CASSAVTGANTGELFF	TGTGCCAGCAGCGCGGTTACAGGGGCGAACACCGGGGAGCTGTTTTTT
16	TRBJ1-1	TRBV19	once	NA	CASSIGTQGGATEAFF	TGTGCCAGTAGTATAGGGACACAGGGAGGGGCCACTGAAGCTTTCTTT
15	TRBJ2-7	TRBV27	NA	TRBD1	CASKNGGQGRREQYF	TGTGCCAGCAAGAACGGAGGACAGGGACGAAGGGAGCAGTACTTC
15	TRBJ2-1	TRBV5-1	once	TRBD2	CASSLGPSGRVEQFF	TGCGCCAGCAGCTTGGGGCCTAGCGGGAGGGTTGAGCAGTTCTTC
15	TRBJ1-4	TRBV6-5	NA	NA	CASSWTDATNEKLFF	TGTGCCAGCAGTTGGACAGACGCAACTAATGAAAAACTGTTTTTT
15	TRBJ1-2	TRBV9	NA	TRBD1	CASSPLGQGGTSYTF	TGTGCCAGCAGCCCGTTGGGACAGGGGGGGACGAGCTACACCTTC
13	TRBJ2-1	TRBV5-8	NA	NA	CASTRRWNNEQFF	TGTGCCAGCACTAGACGGTGGAACAATGAGCAGTTCTTC
15	TRBJ2-7	TRBV9	NA	TRBD2	CASSVDSAGVAEQYF	TGTGCCAGCAGCGTAGATAGTGCGGGAGTCGCCGAGCAGTACTTC
14	TRBJ2-1	TRBV28	NA	TRBD2	CASRLAGRYNEQFF	TGTGCCAGCAGACTAGCGGGACGTTACAATGAGCAGTTCTTC
14	TRBJ2-5	TRBV6-6	NA	TRBD2	CASTRAGVRVAQYF	TGTGCCAGCACGCGGGCGGGAGTTAGAGTGGCCCAGTACTTC
16	TRBJ2-1	TRBV4-1	few	TRBD2	CASSQEAGGSYNEQFF	TGCGCCAGCAGCCAAGAAGCGGGAGGCTCCTACAATGAGCAGTTCTTC
16	TRBJ2-1	TRBV5-1	NA	TRBD2	CASGLGGLAVDNEQFF	TGCGCCAGCGGACTAGGGGGACTAGCGGTAGACAATGAGCAGTTCTTC
17	TRBJ2-1	TRBV4-1	NA	TRBD2	CASSQEASGLLYNEQFF	TGCGCCAGCAGCCAAGAGGCTAGCGGCCTCCTCTACAATGAGCAGTTCTTC
17	TRBJ2-1	TRBV9	NA	TRBD2	CASSVGLLGPAGGPPFF	TGTGCCAGCAGCGTAGGTCTTCTGGGGCCAGCGGGAGGGCCTCCCTTCTTC
18	TRBJ2-3	TRBV7-8	NA	NA	CASSVPRAKARGGDTQYF	TGTGCCAGCAGCGTGCCGCGGGCCAAGGCCCGCGGCGGAGATACGCAGTATTTT
14	TRBJ2-7	TRBV7-3	NA	NA	CASSLTAGSYEQYF	TGTGCCAGCAGCTTAACGGCAGGGTCCTACGAGCAGTACTTC
13	TRBJ1-1	TRBV18	NA	NA	CASSLTGNTEAFF	TGTGCCAGCTCACTGACAGGGAACACTGAAGCTTTCTTT
15	TRBJ2-1	TRBV7-6	NA	TRBD2	CASSLTSGSYHEQFF	TGTGCCAGCAGCCTGACTAGCGGGAGTTACCATGAGCAGTTCTTC
16	TRBJ2-3	TRBV5-1	NA	NA	CASSPGQLHRTDTQYF	TGCGCCAGCAGCCCGGGACAACTCCATCGGACAGATACGCAGTATTTT
15	TRBJ2-2	TRBV5-1	once	NA	CASSLIRENTGELFF	TGCGCCAGCAGCTTGATTCGGGAAAACACCGGGGAGCTGTTTTTT
14	TRBJ2-1	TRBV7-9	few	TRBD2	CASSYRDYYNEQFF	TGTGCCAGCAGCTATCGGGACTATTACAATGAGCAGTTCTTC
14	TRBJ1-1	TRBV28	NA	NA	CASSQQKSNTEAFF	TGTGCCAGCAGCCAACAAAAGTCGAACACTGAAGCTTTCTTT
17	TRBJ2-7	TRBV5-1	NA	TRBD1	CASSLGYPGTGRNEQYF	TGCGCCAGCAGCTTGGGTTACCCCGGGACAGGGAGGAACGAGCAGTACTTC